These 9 T cell receptor beta chains were all obtained from the same sample, sequenced in a study of post-analysis software for immune sequencing data. Prepared TCR beta cDNA libraries contained unique molecular identifiers. TCRdb reprocessed the PCR reads via MiXCR and lists one record per CDR3 protein. This table holds about 680,000 distinct CDR3 sequences, approximately 59% found once. Notes on the study in general: Relative to controls, patients had a few TRBV segments at higher frequency, with TRBV5-6, TRBV5-1 and TRBV20-1 among these.

These receptors' targets are unknown. Sequencing was carried out using blood. These receptors all stem from a girl aged 2 to 9 with multiple sclerosis.

This chain joins TRBV7-9 and TRBJ2-5, with TRBD1 matching 10 bases. This CDR3 has 16 amino acids. V trimming: 4 bases; J trimming: 0 bases; junction bases outside the gene matches: 5. CDR1 SEHNR and CDR2 FQNEAQ come from the germline V gene (reference sequence). The CDR3 DNA reads TGTGCCAGCAGCTCCCCCGGGACAGGGGACCAAGAGACCCAGTACTTC. Amino acids: CASSSPGTGDQETQYF.

J is TRBJ2-7 and V is TRBV20-1; D gene uncertain. CDR3 size: 13 residues. CDR1 is DFQATT, CDR2 SNEGSKA, per germline (reference sequence). V was trimmed by 6 bases and J by 2 bases, leaving 14 bases between them. The CDR3 loop reads CSALGKGTYEQYF. DNA of the CDR3: TGCAGTGCCCTGGGGAAAGGGACCTACGAGCAGTACTTC.

The rearrangement links TRBV11-2 to TRBJ2-4; 8 bases are shared with TRBD1. Matching the DNA end better, TRBJ2-5 makes the J call doubtful. The CDR3 has 15 residues. Germline V gene data show CDR1 as SGHAT and CDR2 as FQNNGV. The CDR3 nucleotides read TGTGCCAGCAGCTTAGCTCCAGACAGGGGAGAGACCCAGTACTTC. Amino acid sequence: CASSLAPDRGETQYF.

A few counts support this clonotype. This CDR3 is CASSQERGSYNEQFF. CDR3 DNA sequence: TGTGCCAGCAGCCAAGAGAGAGGCTCCTACAATGAGCAGTTCTTC. The chain uses TRBV3-1 and TRBJ2-1; D remains ambiguous. Trimming removed 0 bases at V and 0 bases at J, with 6 bases between. CDR1 and CDR2 from the germline V gene are LGHDT and YNNKEL (reference sequence). This CDR3 has 15 residues.

This clonotype showed up just once. V gene TRBV7-2 combines with J gene TRBJ1-6, with TRBD1 identical over 7 bases. J lost 12 bases, V lost 6 bases, and 11 bases had no gene match. CDR1 SGHTA and CDR2 FQGNSA come from the germline V gene. This CDR3 region has 14 residues. Here the CDR3 DNA reads TGTGCCAGCAGACCAGACGGGACAGCTTTACCCCTCCACTTT. It codes for CASRPDGTALPLHF.

V is TRBV29-1 and J is TRBJ1-2; 8 nucleotides line up with TRBD1. Trimming cost V 1 base and J 5 bases; bases outside gene matches: 12. Germline V gene data show CDR1 as SQVTM and CDR2 as ANQGSEA. The CDR3 length is 16 residues. DNA for the CDR3: TGCAGCGTTGAAGTGGGCTTACAGGGGGTTGGTTATGGCTACACCTTC. Residues: CSVEVGLQGVGYGYTF.

This chain links TRBV11-2 with TRBJ2-7; D possibly matches TRBD1 or TRBD2 (5 bases each). In germline, CDR1 is SGHAT, CDR2 FQNNGV. This CDR3 has 14 residues. Between the trimmed V and J ends, which lost 5 bases and 3 bases, there was a span of 14 bases. This CDR3 is CASSASGTLYEQYF. CDR3 in DNA: TGTGCCAGCAGCGCCTCCGGGACCCTCTACGAGCAGTACTTC.

Only a few counts were recorded for this clonotype. This chain uses TRBV20-1 with TRBJ2-1; possible D gene TRBD2, 5 bases. From germline, CDR1 is DFQATT and CDR2 SNEGSKA (reference sequence). Trimming removed 3 bases from V and 9 bases from J, with 15 bases in between. The CDR3 loop spans 13 amino acids. The CDR3 DNA reads TGCAGTGCTAGGGACTTCCTACGGGGTGAGCAGTTCTTC. Amino acid sequence: CSARDFLRGEQFF.

The V gene is TRBV15, the J gene TRBJ1-4; 9 bases are a match to TRBD1. The length of the CDR3 is 15 residues. Trimming removed 5 bases from V and 10 bases from J; junction bases left unmatched: 11. The germline CDR1 and CDR2 sequences are LNHNV and YYDKDF (reference sequence). The CDR3 nucleotides are TGTGCCACCAGCGGACGCGTGGGACAGGGCAGAAAACTGTTTTTT. This encodes CATSGRVGQGRKLFF. Supplemented by reference TRBV15 and TRBJ1-4, the full variable domain reads DAMVIQNPRYQVTQFGKPVTLSCSQTLNHNVMYWYQQKSSQAPKLLFHYYDKDFNNEADTPDNFQSRRPNTSFCFLDIRSPGLGDTAMYLCATSGRVGQGRKLFFGSGTQLSVL.